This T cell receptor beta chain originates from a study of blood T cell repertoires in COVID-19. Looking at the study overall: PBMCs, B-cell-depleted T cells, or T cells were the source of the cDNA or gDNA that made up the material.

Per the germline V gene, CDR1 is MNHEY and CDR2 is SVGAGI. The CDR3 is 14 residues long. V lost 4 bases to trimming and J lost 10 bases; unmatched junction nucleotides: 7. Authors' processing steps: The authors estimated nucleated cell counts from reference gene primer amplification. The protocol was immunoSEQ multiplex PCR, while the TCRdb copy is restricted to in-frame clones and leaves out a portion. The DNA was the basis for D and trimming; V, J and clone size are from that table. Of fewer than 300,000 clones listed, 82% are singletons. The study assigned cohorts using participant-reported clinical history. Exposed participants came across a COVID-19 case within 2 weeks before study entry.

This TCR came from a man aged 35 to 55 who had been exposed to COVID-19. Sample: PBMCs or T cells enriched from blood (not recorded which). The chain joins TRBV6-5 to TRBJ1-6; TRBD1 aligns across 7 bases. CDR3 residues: CASSLEGASSPLHF. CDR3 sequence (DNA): TGTGCCAGCAGTTTGGAGGGGGCGAGCTCACCCCTCCACTTT.